This T cell receptor (beta chain) was profiled in a study of shared T cell receptors in the human thymus. This clone was counted a few times. The germline V gene has CDR1 SGHRS and CDR2 YFSETQ. With 1 base removed from V and 0 bases from J, the gap between germline ends came to 7 bases. The CDR3 extends over 14 amino acids. TCRdb keeps only in-frame clones here, not all; method: immunoSEQ multiplex PCR. Here the sample spans hundreds of thousands of clones, roughly 90% being singletons. Separately, the same data were catalogued under a study of human thymus T cells. From that study: Samples came from healthy Finnish infants during open corrective cardiac surgery. The thymus was resected at corrective cardiac surgery. Gene usage for V and J segments appeared biased in thymic and blood repertoires. Unrelated individuals had highly overlapping thymic repertoires, as reported in related research.

Source material: thymocytes. The sequence was collected from a boy under three years old with a congenital heart defect. The chain employs TRBV5-1 and TRBJ1-1, with D unresolved. In DNA, the CDR3 is TGCGCCAGCAGCTTGAGAGGCCTGAACACTGAAGCTTTCTTT. Its translation: CASSLRGLNTEAFF.